This TCR beta chain emerged from a study of blood T cell repertoires in COVID-19 (dated by TCRdb to 2020 to 2022). With respect to the entire study: The collaborator samples originated in the United States, Italy and Spain and spanned the acute and convalescent phases of COVID-19. Samples were obtained from the ongoing ImmuneRACE study (first 160 participants) and from 1,200 or so subjects provided by 6 global collaborators. The repertoires were made available in a free public database intended to serve as a resource for research on the immune response to SARS-CoV-2. Deeply sampled blood TCRbeta repertoires from subjects exposed to, actively infected with, or recovered from COVID-19 were included in the dataset. Sample metadata almost always included a de-identified subject ID, COVID-19 status, age in years and sex. The material from the prospective study consisted of cDNA or gDNA derived from T cells, B-cell-depleted T cells, or PBMCs. Where available, HLA class I and class II types were taken from metadata supplied by the sample provider and were not determined by assay-based typing. What the research found in general, with its limitations: How much clinical and demographic metadata was included differed by source and by participant, and the metadata was provided uncurated.

TCRbeta CDR3 regions were amplified from genomic DNA by means of the immunoSEQ Assay, a bias-controlled multiplex PCR. From the authors' description of their analysis: Nucleated cell counts per sample were estimated from amplification of reference gene primers within the assay. To quantify the absolute abundance of each unique TCRbeta CDR3 rearrangement, sequence reads were collapsed and filtered. For each sample, productive Simpson clonality was calculated as the square root of Simpson's diversity index over productive rearrangements. TCRdb provides this immuneACCESS table in a form limited to in-frame rearrangements. Some clones are lacking; in checked studies, under half of them reflect an unresolved V gene, and why the rest are absent is not known. V, J and clone size are taken as reported in that table, and D and trimming were inferred from the DNA itself. Here the sample has roughly 50,000 clones; around three quarters occur a single time. The ten largest clones add up to over 3% of the sample.

V trim: 3 bases; J trim: 7 bases; unmatched bases: 9. Via the germline V gene, CDR1 is KGHSH and CDR2 LQKENI. The CDR3 sequence holds 16 residues, the cysteine and phenylalanine included. CDR3 DNA is the only sequence kept; it has 48 bases, read in frame from the first base. Each collaborating institution followed its own protocols to collect whole blood in K2EDTA tubes. For TCRbeta analysis, collaborators shipped samples in one of three forms: frozen whole blood, isolated PBMCs, or DNA extracted from either of those sample types. The sample holds one count of this clone. This clone's antigen is unknown. Base-call qualities are not available, and no considerably larger clone is one nucleotide away.

The sequenced sample was peripheral blood. The rearrangement combines TRBV18 with TRBJ2-1; TRBD2 agrees with 10 junctional bases. This clonotype was obtained from a man aged 55 to 70 with acute or convalescent COVID-19. The CDR3 loop reads CASSPQLAGSRNEQFF. DNA sequence: TGTGCCAGCTCACCCCAACTAGCGGGGTCCCGAAATGAGCAGTTCTTC.